What follows is one T cell receptor beta chain and its context. Its target antigen remains unknown. Within one base of it there is no much larger clone, and no base qualities were kept. This entry is derived from a study of cytomegalovirus exposure and HLA in healthy donors (dated by TCRdb to about 2017). With respect to the entire study: According to an earlier analysis of 587 of the donors, about 179 million T cells yielded some 120 million unique TCR beta sequences and about 300 Gb of sequence data. Roughly 300 gigabases of sequencing data and around 85 million unique TCR sequences made up an early release that covered some 640 HLA-typed donors. Of the roughly 410 genotyped donors, 70% to 90% were placed in the genetic ancestry cluster associated with self-reported Caucasian donors. The study aimed to test whether cataloging public T cell receptors could reveal signatures of past pathogen exposure. The study used immunosequencing to profile the T cell repertoires of around 600 subjects and linked those repertoires to cytomegalovirus serostatus. In addition to the first cohort of around 670 subjects, a separate validation cohort of 100 to 150 different subjects was used. High-throughput TCR immunosequencing, statistical association of individual TCRs with disease status, and machine learning were combined to predict cytomegalovirus infection status. A later analysis re-examined previously published TCR beta repertoires from 500 to 700 donors and added high-resolution HLA genotyping to investigate patterns of TCR occurrence. Rather than drawing on any new phenotypic data, the later analysis identified candidate immune exposures from TCR beta sequences and the way those sequences occurred across donors. An earlier analysis of approximately 580 of the donors used high-throughput TCR beta sequencing to judge whether each TCR beta V gene segment behaved as functional or pseudogenic. Alongside the repertoire data, information on donor age, sex, ethnicity and CMV serostatus was compiled. A later genetic analysis took genome-wide SNP genotypes for about 55% of the 666 donors and used that subset as a discovery cohort. Every discovery cohort repertoire had been produced on one sequencing platform. HLA typing included class I and class II loci at four-digit resolution. The number of donors typed differed by locus, with 629-630 for A, B, C, DRB1 and DQB1, about 500 for DQA1, 600 to 610 for DPA1, and 472 for DPB1. A handful of DR-DQ haplotypes were treated as single units for association and clustering because of strong linkage in the cohort. Among about 370 genotyped donors of the cohort, an average of approximately 240,000 unique TCR beta nucleotide sequences was sequenced per donor, of which 15% to 20% were non-productive.

V trim: 0 bases; J trim: 5 bases; unmatched bases: 5. The germline V gene (reference sequence) provides CDR1 SGHNT and CDR2 YYREEE. Spanning cysteine to phenylalanine, the CDR3 consists of 15 amino acids. The DNA shown is the 45-base CDR3, in frame from base 1. In total, over 600 healthy bone marrow donors made up the cohort. At the time of sampling, every cohort member was nominally healthy, though immune exposures that went unrecorded were likely present. The donor was CMV seronegative and was included in the group of over 300 seronegative cohort members. A peripheral blood sample was collected from each donor, and TCR beta sequencing was performed on peripheral blood mononuclear cells. The Qiagen DNeasy Blood Extraction Kit was used to extract genomic DNA from the blood cell samples. Library construction relied on the immunoSEQ multiplex PCR assay. For the multiplex PCR, a mixture combining 60 forward primers for TCR Vbeta segments and 13 reverse primers for TCR Jbeta segments was used. A multiplex PCR assay on genomic DNA amplified the CDR3 region of rearranged TCR beta genes. The amplified TCR beta libraries were sequenced on the Illumina HiSeq System as 87-base-pair reads. For the original study's pipeline: In a later analysis, some 80 million unique TCR beta chains were counted across the 500 to 850 repertoires, and roughly 10 million of these chains were shared by at least two donors. To remove PCR and sequencing errors, raw reads were error-corrected and collapsed into unique sequences using a nearest-neighbor algorithm that merged closely related sequences. V, D and J gene segments were assigned by aligning CDR3 sequences to IMGT reference sequences. For a sequence to be retained, a match of at least six nucleotides was required to both a V gene segment and a J gene segment. Rearrangements were called productive when the CDR3 lacked stop codons and stayed in frame with V and J; all others were non-productive. Following IMGT convention, CDR3 was defined as the stretch from the second conserved V-encoded cysteine up to the conserved J-encoded phenylalanine. Sequences without an unambiguous match to a single V gene segment were excluded from the earlier analysis of almost 600 of the donors. In an earlier analysis of several hundred of the donors, a V segment was called functional when productive rearrangements were above 56.7%, and segregating when the standard deviation between donors exceeded 5%. A statistical classification framework was built to diagnose cytomegalovirus status from the catalog of TCR beta chain sequences. In a later analysis, V and J genes were assigned by comparing TCR nucleotide sequences against IMGT/GENE-DB human TR gene sequences. In a later analysis, CDR3 sequences and most-parsimonious VDJ recombination scenarios were assigned using the TCRdist pipeline. In a later analysis, every TCR beta chain was defined by the combination of its CDR3 amino acid sequence and its V-gene family, and reads without a unique V-gene family were dropped. To address suspected cross-contamination and a sequencing artifact, a later analysis removed under 600 highly shared, low-generation-probability nucleotide sequences. In a later analysis, a clonal expansion index was calculated for each public chain from normalized within-repertoire ranks of inferred template counts. In a later analysis, generation probabilities were computed with a VDJ recombination model fitted to out-of-frame rearrangements, and the resulting probabilities were checked against IGoR. A later analysis scored TCR-TCR, TCR-HLA and TCR-CMV co-occurrence with hypergeometric tests, applying a repertoire-size bias correction to TCR pairs. A later analysis estimated false discovery rates by permuting HLA or CMV assignments 20 times. In a later analysis, co-occurring TCRs were grouped using DBSCAN, with TCRdist sequence similarity added in when clustering inside HLA-allele-positive subsets. Repertoires with fewer than 30,000 or more than 120,000 public chains, plus five repertoires with anomalous nucleotide sharing, were excluded from co-occurrence clustering. As stored in TCRdb, this immuneACCESS dataset retains in-frame rearrangements with V and J assigned. A fraction of the clones does not appear; measured against another copy, unresolved V genes explain less than half of the discrepancy, and the remainder lacks a known reason. Clonal size and the V and J genes are those of that table, whereas D and trimming came from the DNA. Present in this sample are under 200,000 clones, roughly 79% of which were seen just once. Approximately 1.4% of the sample rests with the top ten.

Broad study findings and their caveats: According to a later analysis, parvovirus B19, influenza, CMV and Epstein-Barr virus appeared linked to several top co-occurrence clusters. The cohort was sequenced for TCR beta chains only, and without alpha or paired-chain data the features that could be detected were limited. While some public TCRs were present in many individuals, most TCR sequences turned up only very rarely across donors. A further reported finding was that TCR beta sequences accurately predicted the HLA-A and HLA-B alleles for most subjects in the first cohort. According to a later analysis, TCR association rates differed among HLA loci, with DRB1 alleles showing the most associated TCRs and HLA-C alleles showing the fewest. Presence/absence analyses assumed roughly uniform sequencing depth across donors, an assumption that may not hold. Some IMGT-functional V segments, including TRBV6-2 and TRBV6-3, could not be told apart with the 87-base-pair reads, so those segments were excluded. Because HLA typing was missing for some donors at each locus, association tests included only the typed subset. When HLA alleles, especially DR and DQ, strongly co-occurred, TCR associations were difficult to assign to individual alleles. Linkage disequilibrium might explain the correlated functional status among segregating V segments, but an unknown experimental factor could not be excluded. An earlier analysis of 587 of the donors showed that most TCR beta V segments appeared in productive rearrangements either about 90% or about 30% of the time, which broadly matched IMGT annotations. In a later genetic analysis, fewer N-insertions in productive TCRs were reported among donors in an Asian-associated ancestry cluster than the roughly 700-donor mean. Because counts were too low, some 16 rarely observed V segments, including chromosome 9 orphons, were excluded from the earlier analysis of several hundred of the donors. In a later analysis, HLA-associated TCR beta chains showed more clonal expansion and lower generation probabilities than non-associated chains that were equally common. In vitro tests confirmed that a few of the cytomegalovirus-associated TCR beta chains recognize cytomegalovirus antigens. The classifier was reported to diagnose cytomegalovirus status with high specificity and sensitivity in both the original and validation cohorts. In the study, around 150 TCR beta chains were listed as associated with cytomegalovirus. An association between a missense DCLRE1C variant and V-gene and J-gene trimming of TCR beta chains was found in a later genetic analysis and replicated in an independent cohort. According to a later analysis, most CMV-associated TCR beta chains appeared to be HLA-restricted, and the HLA associations seemed to be driven largely by CMV exposure. CMV serostatus was the only immune exposure information available for the cohort. A later analysis associated about 17,000 TCR beta sequences with specific HLA alleles at a false discovery rate of 0.05. A cluster of highly shared sequence variants was judged likely to represent a technical artifact of the sequencing pipeline. The authors suggested that the approach could potentially be extended to other disease states and immunological phenotypes.

The rearranged segments are TRBV5-4 and TRBJ2-1, and 7 junctional nucleotides match TRBD2. The sequenced sample was PBMCs. The TCR comes from a man under 40 in good health and CMV-seronegative. The CDR3 reads as follows: CASSLGSSGNNEQFF. The DNA sequence reads TGTGCCAGCAGCTTGGGGTCTAGCGGAAACAATGAGCAGTTCTTC.